This T cell receptor (beta chain) emerged from a study of blood T cell repertoires in COVID-19. Study as a whole: PBMCs, B-cell-depleted T cells, or T cells provided the cDNA or gDNA that made up the material.

Germline V gene sequence: CDR1 MNHEY, CDR2 SMNVEV (reference sequence). V lost 2 bases to trimming and J lost 1 base, with 6 bases between them. This CDR3 comprises 15 residues. Original processing methods: Reference gene primer amplification gave nucleated cell count estimates. Generated by immunoSEQ multiplex PCR, the TCRdb table keeps only in-frame clones and is missing some. The D gene and trimming were derived from the DNA, and the V and J assignments and clone size from that table. The table shows around 460,000 clones, with around 90% occurring only once. This sequence originates from a man between 18 and 35 years old with COVID-19, enrolled during active disease. Material: peripheral blood. The chain has TRBV27 and TRBJ2-6; the D is unclear. This chain's CDR3 is CASSLAVSGANVLTF. As DNA, the CDR3 is TGTGCCAGCAGTTTAGCAGTTTCTGGGGCCAACGTCCTGACTTTC.